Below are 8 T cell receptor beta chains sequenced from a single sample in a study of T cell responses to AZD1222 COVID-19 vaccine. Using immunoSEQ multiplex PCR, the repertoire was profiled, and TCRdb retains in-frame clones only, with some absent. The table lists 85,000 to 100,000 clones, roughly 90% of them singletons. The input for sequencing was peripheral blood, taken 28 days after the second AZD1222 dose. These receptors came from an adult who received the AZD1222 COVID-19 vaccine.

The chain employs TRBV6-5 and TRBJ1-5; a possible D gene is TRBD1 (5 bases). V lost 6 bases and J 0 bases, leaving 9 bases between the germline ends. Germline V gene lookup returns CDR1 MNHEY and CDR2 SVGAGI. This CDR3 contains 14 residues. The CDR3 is CASRNRNSNQPQHF. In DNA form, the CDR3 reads TGTGCCAGCAGGAACAGGAATAGCAATCAGCCCCAGCATTTT.

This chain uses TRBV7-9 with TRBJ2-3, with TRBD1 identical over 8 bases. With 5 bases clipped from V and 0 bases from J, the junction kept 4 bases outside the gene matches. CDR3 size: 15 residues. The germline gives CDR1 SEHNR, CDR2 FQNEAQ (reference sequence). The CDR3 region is CASSGQGPSTDTQYF. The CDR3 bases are TGTGCCAGCAGCGGACAGGGTCCGAGCACAGATACGCAGTATTTT.

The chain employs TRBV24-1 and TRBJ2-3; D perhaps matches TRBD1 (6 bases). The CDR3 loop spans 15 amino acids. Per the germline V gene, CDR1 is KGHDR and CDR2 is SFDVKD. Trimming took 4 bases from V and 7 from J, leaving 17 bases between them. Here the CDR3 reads CATSETGPGSYTQYF. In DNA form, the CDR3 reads TGTGCCACCAGTGAGACAGGCCCTGGTTCTTATACGCAGTATTTT.

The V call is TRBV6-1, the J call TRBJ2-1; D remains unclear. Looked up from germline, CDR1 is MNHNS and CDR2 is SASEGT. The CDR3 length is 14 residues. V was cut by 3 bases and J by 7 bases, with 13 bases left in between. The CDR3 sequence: CASSDRYQQNEQFF. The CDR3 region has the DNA TGTGCCAGCAGTGATAGATACCAACAAAATGAGCAGTTCTTC.

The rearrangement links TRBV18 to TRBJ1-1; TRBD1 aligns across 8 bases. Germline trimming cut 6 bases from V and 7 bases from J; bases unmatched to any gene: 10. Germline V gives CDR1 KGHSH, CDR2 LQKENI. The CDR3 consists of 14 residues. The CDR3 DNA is TGTGCCAGCTCGCAGGGGGCGGCTTCCAATGAAGCTTTCTTT. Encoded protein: CASSQGAASNEAFF.

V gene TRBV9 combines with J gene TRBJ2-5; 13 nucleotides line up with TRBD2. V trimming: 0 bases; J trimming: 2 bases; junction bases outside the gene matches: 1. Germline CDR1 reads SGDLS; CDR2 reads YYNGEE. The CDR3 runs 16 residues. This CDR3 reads CASSVAGLAGQETQYF. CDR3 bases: TGTGCCAGCAGCGTAGCGGGACTAGCGGGACAAGAGACCCAGTACTTC.

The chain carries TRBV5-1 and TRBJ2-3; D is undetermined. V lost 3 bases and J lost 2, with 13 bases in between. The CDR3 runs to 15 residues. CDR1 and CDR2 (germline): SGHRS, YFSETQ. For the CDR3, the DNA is TGCGCCAGCAGCTCGGCTAGTTGGAACACAGATACGCAGTATTTT. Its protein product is CASSSASWNTDTQYF.

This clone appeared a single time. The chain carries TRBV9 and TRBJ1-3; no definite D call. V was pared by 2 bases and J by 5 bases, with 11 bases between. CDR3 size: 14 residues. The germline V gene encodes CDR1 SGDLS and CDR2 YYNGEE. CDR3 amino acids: CASSVRPSRNTIYF. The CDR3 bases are TGTGCCAGCAGCGTTAGGCCCTCGCGAAACACCATATATTTT.